Detailed here is one T cell receptor (beta chain). CDR3 length: 17 amino acids. Germline values: CDR1 MNHEY, CDR2 SVGEGT. V lost 2 bases to trimming and J lost 0 bases; unmatched junction nucleotides: 8. Under the authors' procedure: How many nucleated cells were present was estimated from reference gene primer amplification. Clones were read by immunoSEQ multiplex PCR, and TCRdb kept only the in-frame ones, dropping some. V, J and clone size were drawn from that table, and D and trimming were deduced from the DNA. The table has over 200,000 clones, roughly 87% seen once. These data originate in a study of blood T cell repertoires in COVID-19. Across the whole study: Acute and convalescent COVID-19 samples came from the United States, Italy and Spain. Sources were T cells, B-cell-depleted T cells, or PBMCs; the material itself was cDNA or gDNA.

The sequencing input was peripheral blood. This receptor was obtained from a woman aged 18-30 years who had recovered from COVID-19. The chain recombines TRBV6-2 or TRBV6-3 with TRBJ2-3; 7 bases are shared with TRBD2. In DNA form, the CDR3 reads TGTGCCAGCAGTTACGGCGGGAGTAGCGGGAGCACAGATACGCAGTATTTT. Translating gives CASSYGGSSGSTDTQYF.